This T cell receptor beta chain was sequenced during a study of shared clonotypes between healthy human individuals. The wider study: CD4 naive and memory got three plates each, CD8 naive two, CD8 memory one. Whole-study findings and limits: Larger richness was generally estimated for naive than memory subsets.

This clone was counted a few times. Its matching antigen is unknown. This CDR3 is built from 11 residues. V was pared by 5 bases and J by 2 bases, with 1 base between. Germline V gives CDR1 SGHTA, CDR2 FQGNSA. Each replicate PCR on the sorted subsets used about 0.2 ug DNA (roughly 32,000 T cell genomes). The repertoire was sequenced with immunoSEQ multiplex PCR; TCRdb's copy has only in-frame clones and lacks some. The sample lists millions of clones; approximately 90% were seen once. Researchers partitioned CD4+ cells into CD45RA+ naive and CD45RA-negative memory subsets. This TCR was sampled from a man in his late teens or twenties in good health. The gene calls are TRBV7-2 and TRBJ2-1; no definite D call. Sequenced input: naive CD4+ T cells sorted from blood. Subset reported: CD45RA+ positively selected. CDR3 sequence reads: CASSAYNEQFF. The CDR3 region has the DNA TGTGCCAGCAGCGCCTACAATGAGCAGTTCTTC.